This T cell receptor (beta chain) was identified in a study of T-cell reconstitution after alpha-beta-depleted transplantation in children. The authors prepared the TCRbeta library with unique molecular identifiers. TCRdb re-analysed the PCR reads in MiXCR, keeping a single row per CDR3 protein. The table has 170,000 or so distinct CDR3 sequences, approximately 7% seen once. This clonotype has at least ten counts. CDR3 length equals 13 residues. Per germline, CDR1 SQVTM and CDR2 ANQGSEA. V lost 7 bases and J 7 bases, leaving 17 bases between the germline ends. The J gene is TRBJ2-1, the V gene TRBV29-1; D is perhaps TRBD1 or TRBD2 (6 bases each). The clonotype was recovered from a human donor who donated a stem cell graft to a child with Wiskott-Aldrich syndrome. The starting material was PBMCs from the stem cell graft donor, obtained from the stem cell graft. CDR3 sequence reads: CSGTVQGRNEQFF. The CDR3 DNA reads as TGCAGCGGCACCGTTCAGGGGAGGAATGAGCAGTTCTTC.